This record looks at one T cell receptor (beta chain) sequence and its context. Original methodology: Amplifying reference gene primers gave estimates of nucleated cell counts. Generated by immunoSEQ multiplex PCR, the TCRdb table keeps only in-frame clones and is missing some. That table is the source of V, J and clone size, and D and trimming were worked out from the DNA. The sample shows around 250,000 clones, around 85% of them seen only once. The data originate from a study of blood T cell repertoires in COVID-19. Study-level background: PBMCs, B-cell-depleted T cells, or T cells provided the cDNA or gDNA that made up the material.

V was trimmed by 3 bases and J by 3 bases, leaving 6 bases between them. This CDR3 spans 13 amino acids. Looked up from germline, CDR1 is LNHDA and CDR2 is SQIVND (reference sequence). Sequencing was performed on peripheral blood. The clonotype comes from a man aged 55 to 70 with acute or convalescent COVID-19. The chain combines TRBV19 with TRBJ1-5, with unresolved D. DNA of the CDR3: TGTGCCAGTAGTATTCAGAACAATCAGCCCCAGCATTTT. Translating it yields CASSIQNNQPQHF.